This record looks at one TCR beta chain sequence and its context. The sample is drawn from a study of shared clonotypes between healthy human individuals. Trimming removed 3 bases from V and 3 bases from J, with 25 bases in between. The germline V gene has CDR1 SGDLS and CDR2 YYNGEE. The CDR3 has 18 residues. A deep-level run was used for the assay. Measured with immunoSEQ multiplex PCR; TCRdb has only the in-frame clones, and not every one. The data show 1,400,000 or so clones, roughly 98.5% seen once. The sequencing input was naive CD4+ T cells sorted from blood. Subset denoted: CD45RA+ positively selected. The clonotype was recovered from a man in his thirties or forties in good health. This rearrangement joins TRBV9 to TRBJ2-7; tentative D call: TRBD1 (5 bases). CDR3 bases: TGTGCCAGCAGCGGAGCTCCCGAGCCGGACCTGGGGCACTACGAGCAGTACTTC. Translation: CASSGAPEPDLGHYEQYF.